This TCR beta chain was captured in a study of early T cells in non-severe SARS-CoV-2 infection. TCRdb recomputed calls from the 5' RACE reads with MiXCR, one row per CDR3 protein. The table includes tens of thousands of distinct CDR3 sequences, about 11% detected once. This clonotype was seen more than once but under ten times. Its antigen is undetermined. The V gene's germline CDR1 is SGHNT and CDR2 YYREEE (reference sequence). V shed 1 base, J shed 4 bases, and the junction held 4 bases outside the gene matches. This CDR3 spans 14 amino acids. Study results and limitations: Private and CD4 specificities were missed by VDJdb matching, which favored anti-spike CD8 responses.

The sequencing here drew on whole blood, taken at baseline. The chain links TRBV5-4 to TRBJ1-2, with 7 bases that match TRBD1. The source is an adult who was a healthcare worker with PCR-confirmed SARS-CoV-2 infection or an uninfected control (not recorded which). The CDR3 DNA is TGTGCCAGCAGCTTGCGCCGGGACAGCTATGGCTACACCTTC. Its protein product is CASSLRRDSYGYTF.